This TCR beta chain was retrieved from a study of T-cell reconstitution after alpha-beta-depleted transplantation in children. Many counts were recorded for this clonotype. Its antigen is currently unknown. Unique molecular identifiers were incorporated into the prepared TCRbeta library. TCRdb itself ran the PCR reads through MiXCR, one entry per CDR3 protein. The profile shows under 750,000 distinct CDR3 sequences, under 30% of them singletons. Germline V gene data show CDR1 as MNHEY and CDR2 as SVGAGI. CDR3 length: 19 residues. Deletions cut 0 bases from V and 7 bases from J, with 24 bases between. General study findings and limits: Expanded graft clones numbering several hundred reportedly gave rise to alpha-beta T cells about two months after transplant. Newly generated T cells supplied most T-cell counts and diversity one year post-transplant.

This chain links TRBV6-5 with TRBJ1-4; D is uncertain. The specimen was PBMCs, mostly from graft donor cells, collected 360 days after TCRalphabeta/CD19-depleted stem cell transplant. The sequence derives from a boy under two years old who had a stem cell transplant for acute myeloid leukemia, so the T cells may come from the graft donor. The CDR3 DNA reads TGTGCCAGCAGTTACTCGATCGGTTTCCCCGGATGGGAGAGTGAAAAACTGTTTTTT. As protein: CASSYSIGFPGWESEKLFF.